This paragraph reports one T cell receptor beta chain. The sample originates from a study of blood T cell repertoires in COVID-19. Overall study context: Sites in the United States, Italy and Spain provided acute and convalescent COVID-19 samples. The analysed material was cDNA or gDNA that came from T cells, B-cell-depleted T cells, or PBMCs.

Authors' methods: The authors estimated nucleated cell counts from reference gene primer amplification. Produced via immunoSEQ multiplex PCR; TCRdb's table is partial and in-frame only. The V and J calls and clone size were taken over from that table, and D and trimming were inferred from the DNA. The sample records tens of thousands of clones, about 86% being singletons. In germline, CDR1 is MGHRA, CDR2 YSYEKL. The CDR3 loop spans 16 amino acids. V lost 0 bases and J lost 4, with 13 bases in between. The TCR comes from a woman older than 75 with acute or convalescent COVID-19. Sequencing was performed on peripheral blood. V is TRBV4-1 and J is TRBJ1-3; a possible D gene is TRBD1 (6 bases). The CDR3 spells CASSQEVRGYGNTIYF. In nucleotides, the CDR3 is TGCGCCAGCAGCCAAGAAGTCAGGGGATACGGAAACACCATATATTTT.